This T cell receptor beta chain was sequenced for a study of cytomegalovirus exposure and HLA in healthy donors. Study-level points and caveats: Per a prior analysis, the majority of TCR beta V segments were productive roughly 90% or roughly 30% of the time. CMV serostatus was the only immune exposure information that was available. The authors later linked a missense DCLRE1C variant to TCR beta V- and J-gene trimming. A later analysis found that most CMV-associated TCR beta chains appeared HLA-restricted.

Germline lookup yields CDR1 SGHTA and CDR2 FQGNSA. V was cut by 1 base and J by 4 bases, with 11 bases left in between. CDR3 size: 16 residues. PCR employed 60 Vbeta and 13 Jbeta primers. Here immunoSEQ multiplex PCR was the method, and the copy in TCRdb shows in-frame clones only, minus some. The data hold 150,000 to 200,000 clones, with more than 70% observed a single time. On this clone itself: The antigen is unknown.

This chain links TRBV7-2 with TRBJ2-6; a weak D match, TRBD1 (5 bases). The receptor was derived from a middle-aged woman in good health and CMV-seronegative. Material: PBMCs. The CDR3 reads CASSLVKGSGANVLTF. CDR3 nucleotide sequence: TGTGCCAGCAGCTTAGTGAAGGGGTCAGGGGCCAACGTCCTGACTTTC. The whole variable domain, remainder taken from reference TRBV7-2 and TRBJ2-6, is GAGVSQSPSNKVTEKGKDVELRCDPISGHTALYWYRQSLGQGLEFLIYFQGNSAPDKSGLPSDRFSAERTGGSVSTLTIQRTQQEDSAVYLCASSLVKGSGANVLTFGAGSRLTVL.